The 4 T cell receptor beta chains listed next were all sequenced from one sample in a study of T cells after yellow fever vaccination. TCRdb passed the 5' RACE reads through MiXCR, listing each CDR3 protein once. Seen here are over 70,000 distinct CDR3 sequences, around 7.3% observed once, and the top ten hold roughly two fifths. The sample consisted of CD8+ T cells sorted from PBMCs, taken on the day of the yellow fever booster vaccination. Every receptor here comes from a young man who received the YFV17D yellow fever vaccine.

This clonotype is large (0.1 to 1%) within its sample. The chain carries TRBV15 and TRBJ2-1, with 8 bases identical to TRBD2. The CDR3 runs to 16 residues. Germline CDR1 LNHNV, CDR2 YYDKDF (reference sequence). J lost 8 bases, V lost 0 bases, and 9 bases had no gene match. As DNA, the CDR3 is TGTGCCACCAGCAGAGATGTGGGACTAGGAGGCCATGAGCAGTTCTTC. Amino acid sequence: CATSRDVGLGGHEQFF.

This clonotype showed up many times. V usage is TRBV3-1 and J usage is TRBJ2-7; D unclear. Germline lookup yields CDR1 LGHDT and CDR2 YNNKEL (reference sequence). V was pared by 4 bases and J by 0 bases, with 10 bases between. The CDR3 is 14 amino acids. CDR3 loop: CASSRGAASYEQYF. In DNA, the CDR3 is TGTGCCAGCAGCCGCGGAGCAGCCTCCTACGAGCAGTACTTC.

This clonotype has a handful of counts. The chain employs TRBV29-1 and TRBJ1-1; TRBD1 might be the D (5 bases). The length of the CDR3 is 17 residues. Per the germline V gene, CDR1 is SQVTM and CDR2 is ANQGSEA. V was pared by 3 bases and J by 4 bases, with 24 bases between. The CDR3, as DNA: TGCAGCGTTGAGTCCCCCGGGACTAGGGATGGAAGCACTGAAGCTTTCTTT. Encoded protein: CSVESPGTRDGSTEAFF.

This clonotype has just a few counts. V gene TRBV4-3 combines with J gene TRBJ2-7, with D possibly matching TRBD2 (6 bases). The CDR3 consists of 16 residues. Looked up from germline, CDR1 is LGHNA and CDR2 is YSLEER. V lost 1 base and J lost 3, with 16 bases in between. The CDR3 nucleotides are TGCGCCAGCAGCCAAGCTTTTCCGGGAGCTGTCTACGAGCAGTACTTC. Encoded protein: CASSQAFPGAVYEQYF.